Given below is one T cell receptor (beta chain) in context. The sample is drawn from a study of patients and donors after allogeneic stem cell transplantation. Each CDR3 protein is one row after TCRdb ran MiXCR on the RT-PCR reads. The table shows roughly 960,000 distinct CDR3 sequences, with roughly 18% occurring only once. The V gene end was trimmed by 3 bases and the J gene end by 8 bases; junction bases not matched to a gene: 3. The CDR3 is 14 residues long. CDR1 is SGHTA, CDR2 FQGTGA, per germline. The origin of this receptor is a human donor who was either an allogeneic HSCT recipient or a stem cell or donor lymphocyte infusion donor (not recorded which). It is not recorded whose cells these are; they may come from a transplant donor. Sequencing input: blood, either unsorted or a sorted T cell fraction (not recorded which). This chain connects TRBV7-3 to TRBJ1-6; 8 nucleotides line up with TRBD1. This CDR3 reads CASSLLDRDSPLHF. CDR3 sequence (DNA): TGTGCCAGCAGCTTGTTGGACAGGGATTCACCCCTCCACTTT.